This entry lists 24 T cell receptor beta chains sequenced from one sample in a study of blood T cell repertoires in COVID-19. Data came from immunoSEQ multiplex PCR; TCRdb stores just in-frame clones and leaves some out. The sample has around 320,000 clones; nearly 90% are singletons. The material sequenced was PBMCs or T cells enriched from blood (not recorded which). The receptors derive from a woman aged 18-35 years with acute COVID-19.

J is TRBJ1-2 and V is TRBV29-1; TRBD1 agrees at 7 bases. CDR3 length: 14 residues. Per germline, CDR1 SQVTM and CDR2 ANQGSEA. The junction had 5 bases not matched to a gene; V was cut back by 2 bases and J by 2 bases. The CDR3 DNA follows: TGCAGCGTTGAACGGCAGGGGGACAACTATGGCTACACCTTC. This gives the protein CSVERQGDNYGYTF.

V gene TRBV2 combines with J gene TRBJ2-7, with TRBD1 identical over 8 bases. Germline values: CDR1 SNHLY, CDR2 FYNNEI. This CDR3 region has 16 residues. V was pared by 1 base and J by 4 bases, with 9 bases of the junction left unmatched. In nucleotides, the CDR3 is TGTGCCAGCAGTGAAGAGGGGACAGGCCCCCTTTACGAGCAGTACTTC. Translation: CASSEEGTGPLYEQYF.

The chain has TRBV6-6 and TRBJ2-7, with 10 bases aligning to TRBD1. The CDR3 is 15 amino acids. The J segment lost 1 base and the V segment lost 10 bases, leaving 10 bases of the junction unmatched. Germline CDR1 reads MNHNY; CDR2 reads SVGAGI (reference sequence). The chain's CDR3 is CATLFRDRGSYEQYF. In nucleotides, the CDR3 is TGTGCCACTCTATTCCGGGACAGGGGATCCTACGAGCAGTACTTC.

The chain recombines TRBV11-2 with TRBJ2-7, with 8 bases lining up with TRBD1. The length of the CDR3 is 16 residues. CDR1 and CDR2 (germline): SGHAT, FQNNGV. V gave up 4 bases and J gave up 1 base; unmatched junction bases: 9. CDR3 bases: TGTGCCAGCAGCTCCTGGACAGGGTCTTCGTCCTACGAGCAGTACTTC. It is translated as CASSSWTGSSSYEQYF. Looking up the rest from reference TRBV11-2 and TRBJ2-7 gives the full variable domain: EAGVAQSPRYKIIEKRQSVAFWCNPISGHATLYWYQQILGQGPKLLIQFQNNGVVDDSQLPKDRFSAERLKGVDSTLKIQPAKLEDSAVYLCASSSWTGSSSYEQYFGPGTRLTVT.

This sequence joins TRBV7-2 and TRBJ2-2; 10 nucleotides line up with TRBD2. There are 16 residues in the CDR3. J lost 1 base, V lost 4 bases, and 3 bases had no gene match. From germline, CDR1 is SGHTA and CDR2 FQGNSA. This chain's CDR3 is CASSSWTSGNTGELFF. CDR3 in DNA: TGTGCCAGCAGCTCTTGGACTAGCGGGAACACCGGGGAGCTGTTTTTT.

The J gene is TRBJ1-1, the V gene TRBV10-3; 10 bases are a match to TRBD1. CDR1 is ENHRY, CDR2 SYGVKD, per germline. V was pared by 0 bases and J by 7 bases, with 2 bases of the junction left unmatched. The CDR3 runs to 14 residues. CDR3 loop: CAISESGTGDEAFF. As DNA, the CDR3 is TGTGCCATCAGTGAGTCAGGGACAGGGGATGAAGCTTTCTTT.

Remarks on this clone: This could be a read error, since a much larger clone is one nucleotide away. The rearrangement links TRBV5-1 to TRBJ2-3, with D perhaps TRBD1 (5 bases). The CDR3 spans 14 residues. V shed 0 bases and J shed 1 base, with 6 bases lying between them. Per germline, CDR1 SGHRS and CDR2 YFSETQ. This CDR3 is CASSLGQRTDTQYF. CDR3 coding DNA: TGCGCCAGCAGCTTGGGACAGCGCACAGATACGCAGTATTTT.

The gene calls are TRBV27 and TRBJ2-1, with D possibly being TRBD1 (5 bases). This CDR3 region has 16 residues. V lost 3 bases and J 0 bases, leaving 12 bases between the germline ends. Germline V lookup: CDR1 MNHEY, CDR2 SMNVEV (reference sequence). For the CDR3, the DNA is TGTGCCAGCAGTTTTAAAGGGGTTTTCTCCTACAATGAGCAGTTCTTC. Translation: CASSFKGVFSYNEQFF.

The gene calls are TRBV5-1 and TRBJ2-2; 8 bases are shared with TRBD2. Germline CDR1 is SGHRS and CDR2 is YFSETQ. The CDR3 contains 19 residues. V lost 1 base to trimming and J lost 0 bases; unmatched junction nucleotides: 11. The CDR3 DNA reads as TGCGCCAGCAGCTTGCAAGCGGGAGTCGGGATTGCGAACACCGGGGAGCTGTTTTTT. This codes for CASSLQAGVGIANTGELFF.

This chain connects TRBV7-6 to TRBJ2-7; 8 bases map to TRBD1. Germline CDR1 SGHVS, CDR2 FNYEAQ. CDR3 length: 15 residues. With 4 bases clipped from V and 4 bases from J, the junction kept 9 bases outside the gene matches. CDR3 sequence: CASSSTGTGHYEQYF. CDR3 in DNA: TGTGCCAGCAGCTCCACCGGGACAGGACATTACGAGCAGTACTTC.

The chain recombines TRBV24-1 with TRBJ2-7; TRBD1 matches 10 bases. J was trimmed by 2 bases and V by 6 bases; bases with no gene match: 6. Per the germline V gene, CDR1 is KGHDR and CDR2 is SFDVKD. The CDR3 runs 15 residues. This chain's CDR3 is CATSYDRGLPYEQYF. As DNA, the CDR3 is TGTGCCACCAGTTACGACAGGGGGCTCCCCTACGAGCAGTACTTC.

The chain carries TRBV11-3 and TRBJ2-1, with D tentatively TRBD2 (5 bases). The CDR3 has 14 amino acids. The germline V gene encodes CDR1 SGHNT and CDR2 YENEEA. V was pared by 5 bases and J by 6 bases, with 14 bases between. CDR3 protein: CASSPAGVGNEQFF. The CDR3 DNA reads TGTGCCAGCAGCCCCGCCGGGGTCGGCAATGAGCAGTTCTTC. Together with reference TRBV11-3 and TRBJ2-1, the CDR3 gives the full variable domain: EAGVVQSPRYKIIEKKQPVAFWCNPISGHNTLYWYLQNLGQGPELLIRYENEEAVDDSQLPKDRFSAERLKGVDSTLKIQPAELGDSAVYLCASSPAGVGNEQFFGPGTRLTVL.

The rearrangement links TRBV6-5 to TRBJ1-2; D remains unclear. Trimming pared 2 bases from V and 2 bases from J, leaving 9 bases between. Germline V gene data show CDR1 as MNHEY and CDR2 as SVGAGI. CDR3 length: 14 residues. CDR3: CASSYRKENYGYTF. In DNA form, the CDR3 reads TGTGCCAGCAGTTACCGTAAGGAGAACTATGGCTACACCTTC.

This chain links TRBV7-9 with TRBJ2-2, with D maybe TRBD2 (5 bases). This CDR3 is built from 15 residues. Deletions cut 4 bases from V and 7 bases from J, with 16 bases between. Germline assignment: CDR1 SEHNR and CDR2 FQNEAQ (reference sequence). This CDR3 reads CASSSVSLAGGELFF. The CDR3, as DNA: TGTGCCAGCAGCTCTGTCTCACTGGCGGGCGGGGAGCTGTTTTTT.

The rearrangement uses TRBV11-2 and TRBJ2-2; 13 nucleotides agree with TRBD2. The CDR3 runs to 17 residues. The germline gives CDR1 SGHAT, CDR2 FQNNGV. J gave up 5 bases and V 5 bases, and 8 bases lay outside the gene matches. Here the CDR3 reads CASSQGTSGRATGELFF. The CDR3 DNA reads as TGTGCCAGCAGCCAAGGAACTAGCGGGAGGGCGACCGGGGAGCTGTTTTTT.

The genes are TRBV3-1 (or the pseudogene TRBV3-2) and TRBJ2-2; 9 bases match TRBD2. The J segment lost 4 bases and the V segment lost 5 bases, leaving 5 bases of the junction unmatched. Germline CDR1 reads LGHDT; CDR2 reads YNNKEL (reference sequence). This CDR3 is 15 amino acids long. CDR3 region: CASSVAGESTGELFF. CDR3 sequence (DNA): TGTGCCAGCAGCGTAGCGGGAGAGAGCACCGGGGAGCTGTTTTTT.

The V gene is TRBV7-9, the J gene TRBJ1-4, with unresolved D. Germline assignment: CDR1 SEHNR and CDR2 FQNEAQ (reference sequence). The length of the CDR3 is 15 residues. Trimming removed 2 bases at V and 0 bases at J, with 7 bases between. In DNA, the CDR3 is TGTGCCAGCAGCTTATCCCTATCAACTAATGAAAAACTGTTTTTT. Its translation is CASSLSLSTNEKLFF. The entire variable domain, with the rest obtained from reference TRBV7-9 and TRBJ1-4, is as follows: DTGVSQNPRHKITKRGQNVTFRCDPISEHNRLYWYRQTLGQGPEFLTYFQNEAQLEKSRLLSDRFSAERPKGSFSTLEIQRTEQGDSAMYLCASSLSLSTNEKLFFGSGTQLSVL.

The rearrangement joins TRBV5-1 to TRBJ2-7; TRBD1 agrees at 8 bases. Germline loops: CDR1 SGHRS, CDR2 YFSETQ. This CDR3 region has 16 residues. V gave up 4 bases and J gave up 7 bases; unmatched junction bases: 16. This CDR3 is CASSLDGQGPSREQYF. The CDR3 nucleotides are TGCGCCAGCAGCCTGGACGGACAGGGACCATCGAGAGAGCAGTACTTC.

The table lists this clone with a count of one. The DNA of the CDR3 is TGTGCCAGCAGCGGCGAGGGTCTTGAAGCTTTCTTT. Translating gives CASSGEGLEAFF. The V call is TRBV9, the J call TRBJ1-1, with D unclear. The germline gives CDR1 SGDLS, CDR2 YYNGEE. The CDR3 spans 12 residues. V lost 3 bases and J 7 bases, leaving 10 bases between the germline ends.

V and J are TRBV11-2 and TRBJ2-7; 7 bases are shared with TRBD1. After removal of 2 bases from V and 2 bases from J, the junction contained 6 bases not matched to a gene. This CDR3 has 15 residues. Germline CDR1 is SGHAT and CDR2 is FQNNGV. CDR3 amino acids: CASSLIRDSAYEQYF. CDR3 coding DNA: TGTGCCAGCAGCTTAATCCGGGACAGTGCCTACGAGCAGTACTTC.

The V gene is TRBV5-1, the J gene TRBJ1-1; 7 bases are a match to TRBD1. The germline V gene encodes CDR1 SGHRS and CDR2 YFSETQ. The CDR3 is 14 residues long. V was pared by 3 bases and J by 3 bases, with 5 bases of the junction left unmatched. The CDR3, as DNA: TGCGCCAGCAGCTCATTGACAGGGCACACTGAAGCTTTCTTT. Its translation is CASSSLTGHTEAFF.

CDR3 sequence (DNA): TGCGCCAGCAGCCGGGACAAAAGCACAGATACGCAGTATTTT. As protein: CASSRDKSTDTQYF. The chain combines TRBV5-1 with TRBJ2-3, with a tentative D call TRBD1 (6 bases). The CDR3 contains 14 residues. V lost 4 bases and J lost 0, with 9 bases in between. Germline lookup yields CDR1 SGHRS and CDR2 YFSETQ.

The CDR3 loop reads CATSDHDPRSDEQFF. CDR3 sequence (DNA): TGTGCCACCAGTGATCACGACCCGAGGAGTGATGAGCAGTTCTTC. V is TRBV24-1 and J is TRBJ2-1; D remains unclear. There are 15 residues in the CDR3. V lost 3 bases, J lost 8 bases, and 16 bases lay in between. Germline V CDR1 and CDR2: KGHDR, SFDVKD.

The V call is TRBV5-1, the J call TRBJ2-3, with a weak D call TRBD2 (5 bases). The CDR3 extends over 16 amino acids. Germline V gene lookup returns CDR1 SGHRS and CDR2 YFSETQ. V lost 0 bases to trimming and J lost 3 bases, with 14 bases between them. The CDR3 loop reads CASSLDWGSGTDTQYF. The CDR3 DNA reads TGCGCCAGCAGCTTGGATTGGGGATCGGGGACAGATACGCAGTATTTT.